The T cell receptor beta chain described here comes from a study of blood T cells in healthy people across ages. Samples had at least 6 million PBMCs isolated from them. Trimming removed 6 bases from V and 1 base from J, with 16 bases in between. This CDR3 is 15 amino acids long. Primed by a sample-barcoded 5' primer and a J-beta primer mix, a second PCR proceeded for about 6 to 11 cycles. Per-sample output comprised a minimum of 2.5 million paired-end reads containing CDR3. TCRdb used MiXCR to reprocess the 5' RACE reads, holding one entry per CDR3 protein. The repertoire consists of 1,500,000 or so distinct CDR3 sequences, with 42% occurring once and the leading ten covering about 4.1%. Study-level results: Long-lived and aged donors differed, with more naive CD4+ cells and higher diversity in the long-lived. Older age went with lower TCR beta diversity per million T cells, in a roughly linear way.

Turning to this clonotype: Its antigen is still unknown.

Source material: blood. The source of this sequence is a woman aged 18-35 years in good health. The V call is TRBV12-3 or TRBV12-4, the J call TRBJ2-7, with D maybe TRBD2 (6 bases). The CDR3 DNA reads TGTGCCAGCAGCCGAACAGGTGGGGGGTCCTACGAGCAGTACTTC. Translation gives CASSRTGGGSYEQYF.